The T cell receptor beta chain described here comes from a study of T cell responses to AZD1222 COVID-19 vaccine. Clones were read by immunoSEQ multiplex PCR, and TCRdb kept only the in-frame ones, dropping some. Of 60,000 to 75,000 clones in the sample, roughly 84% were seen once. Turning to this clone: Its antigen is unidentified.

Study conclusions and caveats: It was only after the peak T cell response that any repertoires were sampled. Spike-specific TCR depth and breadth grew after two AZD1222 doses. Regions 160-218 and 743-854 dominated among vaccine-associated CD4 TCRs spanning spike. Females made up more of the donors, who were largely white British, and clonal diversity may have come out too low.

The CDR3 spans 15 residues. The V segment lost 6 bases and the J segment 7 bases; nucleotides outside the gene matches: 12. CDR1 and CDR2 (germline): KGHSH, LQKENI. The chain combines TRBV18 with TRBJ1-2, with TRBD1 identical over 9 bases. Sequencing was performed on peripheral blood, taken on day 0 of AZD1222 vaccination. This clonotype was sampled from an adult in good health. In nucleotides, the CDR3 is TGTGCCAGCTCTTCTACTGGACAGGGGCCAGGTGGCTACACCTTC. Residues: CASSSTGQGPGGYTF.